Sequencing of this T cell receptor beta chain was carried out in a study of T cell repertoires in cytomegalovirus infection (dated by TCRdb to between 2018 and 2021). Notes on the research overall: Peptide stimulations targeted recently identified HLA-C-restricted CMV epitopes, whose presentation resists viral immunomodulation, together with well-studied HLA-B-restricted epitopes. Donor HLA type was relevant to the analysis, as public TCR beta signatures indicated carriage of CMV infection together with the matching HLA type.

Trimming removed 1 base from V and 0 bases from J, leaving 11 bases between the germline ends. According to the germline V gene (reference sequence), CDR1 reads SGHKS and CDR2 reads YYEKEE. The CDR3 contains 17 residues, cysteine and phenylalanine counted. Solely the CDR3 DNA is kept, with 51 bases framed from the first base. This clonotype was observed many times. The clone's antigen remains unknown. No much larger clone exists at a distance of one base, and base qualities are not known. Results and caveats for the whole study, not just this receptor: In both this cohort and an independent cohort of some 350 donors, the cumulative frequency of public TCR beta family members distinguished carriers of CMV infection plus the relevant HLA type. The ex vivo response was dominated by HLA-C-restricted CMV-specific TCR beta clonotypes, which also provided the single most frequent clonotype in two of eight donors.

The treatment or condition label of this sample denotes: in vitro stimulation with specific CMV peptide epitopes to enrich CMV-specific T cells. The sequencing machine was an Illumina HiSeq 1500. Starting from the raw public reads, TCRdb applied fastp trimming at Q25, assembled clones with MiXCR and retained in-frame beta chains. For every CDR3 protein sequence, its rows merge into one entry that carries the most common genes and DNA. The sample yields 100,000 to 120,000 distinct CDR3 sequences; 30% to 35% were counted once. Jointly, the top ten make up more than 35% of the sample. The sequencing used CD8+ T cells from cultured PBMCs, collected from culture after CMV antigen stimulation. The sequence links TRBV5-5 to TRBJ2-6, and the D gene may be TRBD2, 5 bases matching. The TCR sequence derives from a human donor in good health (CMV status not recorded). Some clones in this sample may be carry-over from other donors' samples. The DNA sequence is as follows: TGTGCCAGCAGCTTGCTAGGAGGCCTCTCTGGGGCCAACGTCCTGACTTTC. It translates as CASSLLGGLSGANVLTF.